This TCR beta chain appears in the sequencing data of a study of T cell responses to AZD1222 COVID-19 vaccine. Repertoires were generated with immunoSEQ multiplex PCR, while TCRdb's copy carries only in-frame clones and drops some. The table shows 100,000 to 120,000 clones, with 70% to 90% occurring only once. This CDR3 contains 17 residues. The germline V and J ends were trimmed by 1 base and 1 base, with 16 bases remaining between them. Germline loops: CDR1 SGHTA, CDR2 FQGNSA. The J gene is TRBJ1-1, the V gene TRBV7-2; D is perhaps TRBD1 (5 bases). The clonotype originates from an adult in good health. Sequencing was performed on peripheral blood, taken on day 0 of AZD1222 vaccination. CDR3 sequence reads: CASSLGRDGVRNTEAFF. CDR3 nucleotide sequence: TGTGCCAGCAGCTTAGGAAGGGACGGAGTCCGGAACACTGAAGCTTTCTTT.